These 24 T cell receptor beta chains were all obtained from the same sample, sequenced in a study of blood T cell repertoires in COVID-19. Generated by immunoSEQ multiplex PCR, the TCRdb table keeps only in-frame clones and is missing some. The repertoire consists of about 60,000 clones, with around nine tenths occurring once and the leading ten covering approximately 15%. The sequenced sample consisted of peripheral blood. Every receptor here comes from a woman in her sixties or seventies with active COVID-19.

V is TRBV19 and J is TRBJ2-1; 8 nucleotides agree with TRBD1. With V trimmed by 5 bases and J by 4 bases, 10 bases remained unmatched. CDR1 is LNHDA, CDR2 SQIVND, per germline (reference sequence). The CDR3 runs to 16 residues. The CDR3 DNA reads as TGTGCCAGTAGTCCAGGACAGGGAATAGCGTACAATGAGCAGTTCTTC. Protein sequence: CASSPGQGIAYNEQFF. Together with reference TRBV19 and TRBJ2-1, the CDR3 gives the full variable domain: DGGITQSPKYLFRKEGQNVTLSCEQNLNHDAMYWYRQDPGQGLRLIYYSQIVNDFQKGDIAEGYSVSREKKESFPLTVTSAQKNPTAFYLCASSPGQGIAYNEQFFGPGTRLTVL.

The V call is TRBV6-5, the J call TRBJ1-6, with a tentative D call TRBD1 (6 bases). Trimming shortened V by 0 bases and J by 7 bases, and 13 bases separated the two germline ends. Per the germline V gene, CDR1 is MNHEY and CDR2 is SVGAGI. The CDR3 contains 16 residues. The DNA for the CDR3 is TGTGCCAGCAGTTACTCAGGGACAAGGCTAAATTCACCCCTCCACTTT. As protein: CASSYSGTRLNSPLHF.

CDR3 sequence (DNA): TGTGCTAGTGGCCCTACCCTCGCAGGGGGATCCCTCCACTTT. Translation gives CASGPTLAGGSLHF. The chain carries TRBV12-5 and TRBJ1-6; 7 bases match TRBD1. The CDR3 totals 14 residues. Per the germline V gene, CDR1 is LGHNT and CDR2 is FRNRAP. V dropped 6 bases and J dropped 14; count of bases not matched to a gene: 13.

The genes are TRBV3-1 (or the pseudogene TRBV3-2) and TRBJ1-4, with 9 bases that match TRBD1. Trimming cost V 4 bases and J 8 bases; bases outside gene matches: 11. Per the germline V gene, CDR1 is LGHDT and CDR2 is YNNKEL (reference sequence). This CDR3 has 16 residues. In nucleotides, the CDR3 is TGTGCCAGCAGCCCGGTCCCGGGGACAGGGAACGAAAAACTGTTTTTT. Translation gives CASSPVPGTGNEKLFF.

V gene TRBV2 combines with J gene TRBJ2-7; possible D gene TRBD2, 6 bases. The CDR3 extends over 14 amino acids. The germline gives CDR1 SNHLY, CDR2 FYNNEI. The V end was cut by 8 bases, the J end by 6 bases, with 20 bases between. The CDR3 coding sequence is TGTGCCAGCGATGGTGGGCGGGACTCTGGCGAGCAGTACTTC. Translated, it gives CASDGGRDSGEQYF.

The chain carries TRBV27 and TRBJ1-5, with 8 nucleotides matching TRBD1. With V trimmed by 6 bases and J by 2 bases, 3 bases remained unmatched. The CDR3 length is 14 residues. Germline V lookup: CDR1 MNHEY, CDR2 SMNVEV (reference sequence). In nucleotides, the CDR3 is TGTGCCAGCAGCCCGGACAGGGGCAATCAGCCCCAGCATTTT. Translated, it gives CASSPDRGNQPQHF.

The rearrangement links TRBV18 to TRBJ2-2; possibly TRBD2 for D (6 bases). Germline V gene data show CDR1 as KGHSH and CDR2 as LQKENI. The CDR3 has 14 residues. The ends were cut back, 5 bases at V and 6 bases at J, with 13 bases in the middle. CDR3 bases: TGTGCCAGCTCATTGGAGGGAGAGTCCGGGGAGCTGTTTTTT. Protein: CASSLEGESGELFF.

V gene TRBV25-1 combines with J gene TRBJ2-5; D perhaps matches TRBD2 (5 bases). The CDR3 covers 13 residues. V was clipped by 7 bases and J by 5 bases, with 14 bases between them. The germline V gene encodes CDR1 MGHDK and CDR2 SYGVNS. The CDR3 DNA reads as TGTGCCAGCACCGAAATCGGACTTGAGACCCAGTACTTC. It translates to CASTEIGLETQYF.

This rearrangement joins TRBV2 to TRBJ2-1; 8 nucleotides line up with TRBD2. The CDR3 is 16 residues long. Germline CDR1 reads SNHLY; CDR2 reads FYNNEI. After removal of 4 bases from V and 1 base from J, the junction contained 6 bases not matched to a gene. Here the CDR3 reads CASSGSGGASYNEQFF. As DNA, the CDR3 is TGTGCCAGCAGTGGATCCGGGGGGGCATCCTACAATGAGCAGTTCTTC.

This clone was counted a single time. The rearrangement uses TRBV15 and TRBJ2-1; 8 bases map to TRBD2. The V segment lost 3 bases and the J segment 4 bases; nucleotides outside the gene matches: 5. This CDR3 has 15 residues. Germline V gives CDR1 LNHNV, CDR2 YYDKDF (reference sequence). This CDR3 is CATSRVAGSYNEQFF. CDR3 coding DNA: TGTGCCACCAGCAGGGTAGCGGGGAGTTACAATGAGCAGTTCTTC.

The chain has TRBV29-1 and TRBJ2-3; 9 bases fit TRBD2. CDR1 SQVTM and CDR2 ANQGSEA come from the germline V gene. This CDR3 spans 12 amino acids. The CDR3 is CSFSGGVYTQYF. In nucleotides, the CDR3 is TGCAGTTTTAGCGGGGGTGTCTATACGCAGTATTTT.

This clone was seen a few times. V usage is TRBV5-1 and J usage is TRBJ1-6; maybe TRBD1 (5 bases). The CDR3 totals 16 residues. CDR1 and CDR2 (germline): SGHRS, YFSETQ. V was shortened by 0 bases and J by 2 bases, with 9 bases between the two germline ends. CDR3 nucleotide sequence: TGCGCCAGCAGCTTGGACAGGTGGACCTATAATTCACCCCTCCACTTT. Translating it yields CASSLDRWTYNSPLHF.

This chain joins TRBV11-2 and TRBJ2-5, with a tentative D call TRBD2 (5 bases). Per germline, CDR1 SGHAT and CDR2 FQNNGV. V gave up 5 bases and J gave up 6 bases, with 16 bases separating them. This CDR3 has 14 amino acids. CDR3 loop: CASSLFVEGKTQYF. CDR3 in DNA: TGTGCCAGCAGCCTTTTTGTAGAGGGAAAGACCCAGTACTTC.

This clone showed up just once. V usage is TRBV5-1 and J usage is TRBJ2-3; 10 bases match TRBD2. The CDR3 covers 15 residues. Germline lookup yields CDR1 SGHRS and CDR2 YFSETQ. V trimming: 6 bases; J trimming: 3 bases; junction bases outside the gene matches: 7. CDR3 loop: CASTISGGVTDTQYF. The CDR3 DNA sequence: TGCGCCAGCACCATAAGCGGGGGGGTTACAGATACGCAGTATTTT.

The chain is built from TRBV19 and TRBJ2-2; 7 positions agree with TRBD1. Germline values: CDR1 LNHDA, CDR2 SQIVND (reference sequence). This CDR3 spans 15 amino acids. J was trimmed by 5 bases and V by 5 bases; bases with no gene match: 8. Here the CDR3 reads CASSLRQGRTGELFF. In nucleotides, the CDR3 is TGTGCCAGTAGTCTAAGACAGGGTAGGACCGGGGAGCTGTTTTTT.

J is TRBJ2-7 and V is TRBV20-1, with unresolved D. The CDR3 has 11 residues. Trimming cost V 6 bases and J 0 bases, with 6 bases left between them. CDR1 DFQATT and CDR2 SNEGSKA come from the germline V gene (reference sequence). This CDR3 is CSAPLSYEQYF. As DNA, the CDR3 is TGCAGTGCCCCTCTCTCCTACGAGCAGTACTTC.

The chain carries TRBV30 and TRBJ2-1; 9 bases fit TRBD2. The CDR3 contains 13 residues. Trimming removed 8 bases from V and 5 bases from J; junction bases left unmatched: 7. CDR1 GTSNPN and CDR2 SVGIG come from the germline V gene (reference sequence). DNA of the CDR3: TGTGCCGGCCGGACTAGCGTTCACAATGAGCAGTTCTTC. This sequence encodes CAGRTSVHNEQFF.

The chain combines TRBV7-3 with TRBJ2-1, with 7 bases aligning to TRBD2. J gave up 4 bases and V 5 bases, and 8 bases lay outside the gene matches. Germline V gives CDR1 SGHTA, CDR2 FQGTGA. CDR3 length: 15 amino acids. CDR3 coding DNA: TGTGCCAGCAGCCCTACGGGACTAACTTACAATGAGCAGTTCTTC. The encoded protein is CASSPTGLTYNEQFF.

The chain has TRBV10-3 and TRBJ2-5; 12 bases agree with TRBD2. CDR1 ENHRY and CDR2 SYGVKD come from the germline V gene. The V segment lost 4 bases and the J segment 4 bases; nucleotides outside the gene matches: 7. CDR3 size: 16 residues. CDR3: CAISAAASGGGETQYF. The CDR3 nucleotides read TGTGCCATCAGTGCCGCGGCTAGCGGGGGGGGAGAGACCCAGTACTTC.

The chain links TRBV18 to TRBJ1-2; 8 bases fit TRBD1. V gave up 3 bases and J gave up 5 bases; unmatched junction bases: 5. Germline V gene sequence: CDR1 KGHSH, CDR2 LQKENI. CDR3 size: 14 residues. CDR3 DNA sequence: TGTGCCAGCTCACCGGAAGACAGGGGTTATGGCTACACCTTC. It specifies CASSPEDRGYGYTF.

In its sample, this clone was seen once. The CDR3 nucleotides read TGTGCCAGCAGTTCCGGACAGGGGAGATACGAGCAGTACTTC. It is translated as CASSSGQGRYEQYF. This chain links TRBV6-5 with TRBJ2-7, with TRBD1 matching over 9 bases. CDR3 length: 14 amino acids. V lost 4 bases and J lost 4; bases outside the gene matches: 5. Germline V gene sequence: CDR1 MNHEY, CDR2 SVGAGI.

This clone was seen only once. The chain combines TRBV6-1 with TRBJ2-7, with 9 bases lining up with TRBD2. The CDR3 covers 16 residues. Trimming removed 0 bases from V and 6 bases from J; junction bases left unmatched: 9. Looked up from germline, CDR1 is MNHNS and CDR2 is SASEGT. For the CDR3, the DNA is TGTGCCAGCAGTGAAGCGCGGGGGGGGAGTACGGGCGAGCAGTACTTC. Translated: CASSEARGGSTGEQYF.

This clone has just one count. The CDR3 DNA reads TGCGCCAGCAGCCAAGAAGTGTCCCAAGGGGCAGGGGGCGGCTACGAGCAGTACTTC. Amino acids: CASSQEVSQGAGGGYEQYF. The V gene is TRBV4-3, the J gene TRBJ2-7; 8 bases map to TRBD1. From germline, CDR1 is LGHNA and CDR2 YSLEER. CDR3 size: 19 residues. V lost 0 bases to trimming and J lost 3 bases; unmatched junction nucleotides: 16.

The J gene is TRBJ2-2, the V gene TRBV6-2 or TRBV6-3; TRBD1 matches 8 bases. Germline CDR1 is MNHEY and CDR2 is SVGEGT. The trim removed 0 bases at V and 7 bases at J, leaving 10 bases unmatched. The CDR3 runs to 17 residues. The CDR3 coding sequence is TGTGCCAGCAGTTACTCAGAGAGCAGGGGGCGCCACGGGGAGCTGTTTTTT. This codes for CASSYSESRGRHGELFF.